This paragraph covers one T cell receptor (beta chain) sequence. Its antigen is not known. Germline CDR1 and CDR2: MNHNS and SASEGT. Trimming cost V 1 base and J 2 bases, with 12 bases left between them. The CDR3 spans 15 residues. The PCR had 60 Vbeta and 13 Jbeta primers. The authors' processing: Approximately 80 million unique TCR beta chains, around 10 million of them shared, were counted by a later analysis. Only in-frame clones appear in the TCRdb table, and some are missing; sequencing was by immunoSEQ multiplex PCR. The V and J calls and clone size were taken over from that table, and D and trimming were inferred from the DNA. The sample includes approximately 170,000 clones, roughly four fifths of them seen just once. This record comes from a study of cytomegalovirus exposure and HLA in healthy donors. Study findings and constraints: Earlier findings revealed that most TCR beta V segments proved productive either about 90% or about 30% of the time. Among TCR beta chains, those listed as cytomegalovirus-associated numbered under 200. Available immune exposure information covered CMV serostatus only.

This clonotype was obtained from a female donor in good health and CMV-seronegative. Sequences were obtained from PBMCs. V is TRBV6-1 and J is TRBJ2-7; D might be TRBD2 (6 bases). In DNA, the CDR3 is TGTGCCAGCAGTGAAGTGGAGGGAGGCGCCTACGAGCAGTACTTC. This translates into CASSEVEGGAYEQYF.